This T cell receptor beta chain appears in the sequencing data of a study of blood T cell repertoires in COVID-19. The junction had 4 bases not matched to a gene; V was cut back by 3 bases and J by 7 bases. Per germline, CDR1 SGHNT and CDR2 YYREEE (reference sequence). The CDR3 runs 14 residues. Assay: immunoSEQ multiplex PCR; the TCRdb copy retains only in-frame clones and omits some. The table includes about 180,000 clones, 70% to 90% detected once. Sequenced input: peripheral blood. The clonotype comes from a human donor with active or convalescent COVID-19. The donor label of this sample is uncertain. This chain joins TRBV5-4 and TRBJ1-4, with 9 bases aligning to TRBD1. CDR3 bases: TGTGCCAGCAGCTCAGGGACAGGGACTGAAAAACTGTTTTTT. It yields the protein CASSSGTGTEKLFF.